This record concerns one T cell receptor (beta chain) sequence. The antigen is unknown. This entry is derived from a study of T cell responses to AZD1222 COVID-19 vaccine. This table comes from immunoSEQ multiplex PCR, and its TCRdb copy is limited to in-frame clones, with some not included. The sample consists of about 130,000 clones, approximately 89% of them appearing once. Germline CDR1 is SQVTM and CDR2 is ANQGSEA. With V trimmed by 7 bases and J by 3 bases, 6 bases remained unmatched. The CDR3 totals 14 residues. Regarding the study as a whole: Sampled repertoires all dated from after the peak T cell response. Receipt of two AZD1222 doses was followed by a rise in Spike-specific TCR breadth and depth. Dominant at 160-218 and 743-854, vaccine-associated CD4 TCRs also spanned spike.

The sequences come from peripheral blood, collected on day 0 of AZD1222 vaccination. The clonotype originates from an adult in good health. The V gene is TRBV29-1, the J gene TRBJ2-2; 9 bases fit TRBD1. CDR3 sequence reads: CSAKRTGDTGELFF. The DNA for the CDR3 is TGCAGCGCCAAAAGGACAGGGGACACCGGGGAGCTGTTTTTT.